This T cell receptor beta chain was documented in a study of shared T cell receptors in the human thymus. The germline gives CDR1 SEHNR, CDR2 FQNEAQ (reference sequence). V gave up 0 bases and J gave up 0 bases, with 10 bases separating them. The CDR3 has 16 residues. The protocol was immunoSEQ multiplex PCR, while the TCRdb copy is restricted to in-frame clones and leaves out a portion. This sample yields about 660,000 clones, of which 88% are seen a single time; approximately 0.01% belongs to the top ten. This sample also appeared in a second study, on human thymus T cells.

The source of this sequence is a boy under two years old with a congenital heart defect. The chain combines TRBV7-9 with TRBJ2-3; D possibly corresponds to TRBD1 (6 bases). Sequences were obtained from thymocytes. CDR3 bases: TGTGCCAGCAGCTTAGCGGGGGCAGGCAGCACAGATACGCAGTATTTT. Amino acids: CASSLAGAGSTDTQYF.